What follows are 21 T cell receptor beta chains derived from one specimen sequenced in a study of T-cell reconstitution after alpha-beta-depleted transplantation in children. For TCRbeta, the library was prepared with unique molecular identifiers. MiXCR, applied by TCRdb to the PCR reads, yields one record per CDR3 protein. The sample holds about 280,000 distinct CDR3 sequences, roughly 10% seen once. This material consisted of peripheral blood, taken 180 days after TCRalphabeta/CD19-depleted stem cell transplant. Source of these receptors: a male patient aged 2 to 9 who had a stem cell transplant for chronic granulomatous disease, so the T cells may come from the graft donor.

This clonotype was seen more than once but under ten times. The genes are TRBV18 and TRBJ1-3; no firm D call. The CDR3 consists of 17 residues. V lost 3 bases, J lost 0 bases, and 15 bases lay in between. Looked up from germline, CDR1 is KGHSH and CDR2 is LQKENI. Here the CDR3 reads CASSPGLNFLSGNTIYF. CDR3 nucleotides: TGTGCCAGCTCACCCGGACTAAATTTCCTCTCTGGAAACACCATATATTTT.

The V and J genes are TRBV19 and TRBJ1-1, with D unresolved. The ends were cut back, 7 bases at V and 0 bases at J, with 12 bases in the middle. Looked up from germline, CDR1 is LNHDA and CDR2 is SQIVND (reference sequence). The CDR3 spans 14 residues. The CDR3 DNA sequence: TGTGCCAGTACCCTATCGGGCTTGAACACTGAAGCTTTCTTT. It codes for CASTLSGLNTEAFF.

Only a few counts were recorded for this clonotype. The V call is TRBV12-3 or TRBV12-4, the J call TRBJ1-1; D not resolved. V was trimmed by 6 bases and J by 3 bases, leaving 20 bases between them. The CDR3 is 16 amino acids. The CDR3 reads CASSLTLGNGDTEAFF. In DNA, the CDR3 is TGTGCCAGCAGCCTGACTTTGGGTAACGGTGACACTGAAGCTTTCTTT.

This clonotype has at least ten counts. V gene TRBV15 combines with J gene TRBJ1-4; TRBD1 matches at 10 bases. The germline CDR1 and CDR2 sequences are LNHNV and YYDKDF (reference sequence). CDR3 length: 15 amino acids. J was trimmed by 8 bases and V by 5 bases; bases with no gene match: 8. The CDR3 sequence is CATSWTGTGDEKLFF. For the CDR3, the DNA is TGTGCCACCAGCTGGACCGGGACAGGGGACGAAAAACTGTTTTTT.

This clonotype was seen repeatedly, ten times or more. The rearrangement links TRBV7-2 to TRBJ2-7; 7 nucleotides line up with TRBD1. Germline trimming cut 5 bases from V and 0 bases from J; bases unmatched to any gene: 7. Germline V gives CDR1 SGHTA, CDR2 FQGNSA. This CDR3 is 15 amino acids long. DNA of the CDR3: TGTGCCAGCAGCCCCGACAGGGCCCGCTCCTACGAGCAGTACTTC. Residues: CASSPDRARSYEQYF.

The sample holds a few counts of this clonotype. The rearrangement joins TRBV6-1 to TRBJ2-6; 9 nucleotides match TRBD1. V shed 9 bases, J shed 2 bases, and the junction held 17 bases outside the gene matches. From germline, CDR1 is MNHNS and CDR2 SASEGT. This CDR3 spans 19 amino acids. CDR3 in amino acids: CASMRQTGGSPTGANVLTF. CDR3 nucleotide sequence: TGTGCCAGTATGCGACAAACAGGGGGCTCCCCAACTGGGGCCAACGTCCTGACTTTC.

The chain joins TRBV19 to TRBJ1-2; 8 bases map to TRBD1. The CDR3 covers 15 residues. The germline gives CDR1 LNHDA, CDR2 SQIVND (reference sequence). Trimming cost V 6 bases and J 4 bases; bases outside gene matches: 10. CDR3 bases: TGTGCCAGTAGCCCGGAAGGACAGGGAGGCTATGGCTACACCTTC. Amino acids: CASSPEGQGGYGYTF.

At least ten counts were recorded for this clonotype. The CDR3 loop is CASSLVDITDTQYF. CDR3 nucleotide sequence: TGTGCCAGCAGCTTGGTCGATATTACAGATACGCAGTATTTT. The chain recombines TRBV5-8 with TRBJ2-3; D uncertain. The ends were cut back, 0 bases at V and 3 bases at J, with 8 bases in the middle. Germline CDR1 and CDR2: SGHTS and YDEGEE. The CDR3 loop spans 14 amino acids. Combining the CDR3 with reference TRBV5-8 and TRBJ2-3 gives the whole variable domain EAGVTQSPTHLIKTRGQQATLRCSPISGHTSVYWYQQALGLGLQFLLWYDEGEERNRGNFPPRFSGRQFPNYSSELNVNALELEDSALYLCASSLVDITDTQYFGPGTRLTVL.

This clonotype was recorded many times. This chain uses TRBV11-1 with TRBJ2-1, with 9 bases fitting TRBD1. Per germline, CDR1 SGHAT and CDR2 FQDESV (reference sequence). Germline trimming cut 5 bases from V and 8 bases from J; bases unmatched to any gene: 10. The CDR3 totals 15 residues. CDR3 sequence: CASSIYRGRGDEQFF. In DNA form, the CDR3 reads TGTGCCAGCAGCATCTACAGGGGGCGCGGGGATGAGCAGTTCTTC.

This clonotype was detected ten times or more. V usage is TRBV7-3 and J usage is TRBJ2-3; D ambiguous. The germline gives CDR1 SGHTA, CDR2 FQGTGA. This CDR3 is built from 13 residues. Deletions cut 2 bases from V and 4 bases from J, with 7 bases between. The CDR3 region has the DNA TGTGCCAGCAGCTTAGCGCTCTCAGATACGCAGTATTTT. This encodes CASSLALSDTQYF.

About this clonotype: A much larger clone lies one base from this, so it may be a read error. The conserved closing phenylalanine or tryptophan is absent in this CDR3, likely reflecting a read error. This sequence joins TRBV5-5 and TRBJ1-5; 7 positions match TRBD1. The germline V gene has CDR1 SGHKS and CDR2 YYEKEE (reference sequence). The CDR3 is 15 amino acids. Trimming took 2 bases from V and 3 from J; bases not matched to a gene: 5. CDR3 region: CASSFMGQYNQPQHY. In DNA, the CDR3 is TGTGCCAGCAGCTTTATGGGACAGTACAATCAGCCCCAGCATTAT.

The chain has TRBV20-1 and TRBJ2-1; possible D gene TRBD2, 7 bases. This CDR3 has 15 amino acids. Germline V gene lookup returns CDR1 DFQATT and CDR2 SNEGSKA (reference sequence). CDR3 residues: CFWGRGTLADNEQFF. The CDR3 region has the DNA TGCTTCTGGGGCAGGGGCACGCTAGCGGACAATGAGCAGTTCTTC.

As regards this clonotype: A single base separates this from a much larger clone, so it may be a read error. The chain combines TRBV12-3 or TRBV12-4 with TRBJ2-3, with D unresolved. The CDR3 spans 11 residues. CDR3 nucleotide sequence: TGTGGCAGCAGTTCCGGAGATACGCAGTATTTT. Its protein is CGSSSGDTQYF.

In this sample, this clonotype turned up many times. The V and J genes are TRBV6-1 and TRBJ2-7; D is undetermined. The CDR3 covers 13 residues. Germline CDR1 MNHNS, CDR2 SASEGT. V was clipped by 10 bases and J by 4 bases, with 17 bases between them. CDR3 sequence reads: CATSDALGYEQYF. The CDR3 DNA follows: TGTGCCACCTCTGACGCCCTGGGTTACGAGCAGTACTTC.

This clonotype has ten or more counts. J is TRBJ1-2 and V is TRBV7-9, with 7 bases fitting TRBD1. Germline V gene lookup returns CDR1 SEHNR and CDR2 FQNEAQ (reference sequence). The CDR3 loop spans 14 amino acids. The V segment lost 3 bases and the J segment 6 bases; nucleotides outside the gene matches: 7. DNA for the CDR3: TGTGCCAGCAGCTTGACGACAGGGATGAATGGCTACACCTTC. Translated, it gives CASSLTTGMNGYTF.

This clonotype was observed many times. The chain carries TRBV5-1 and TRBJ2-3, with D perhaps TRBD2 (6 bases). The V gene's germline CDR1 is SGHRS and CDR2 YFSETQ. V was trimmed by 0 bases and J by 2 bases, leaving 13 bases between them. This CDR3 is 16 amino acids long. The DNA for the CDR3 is TGCGCCAGCAGCTTGGTCGGGAGATCCCTCACAGATACGCAGTATTTT. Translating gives CASSLVGRSLTDTQYF. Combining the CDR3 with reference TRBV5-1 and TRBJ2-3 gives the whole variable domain KAGVTQTPRYLIKTRGQQVTLSCSPISGHRSVSWYQQTPGQGLQFLFEYFSETQRNKGNFPGRFSGRQFSNSRSEMNVSTLELGDSALYLCASSLVGRSLTDTQYFGPGTRLTVL.

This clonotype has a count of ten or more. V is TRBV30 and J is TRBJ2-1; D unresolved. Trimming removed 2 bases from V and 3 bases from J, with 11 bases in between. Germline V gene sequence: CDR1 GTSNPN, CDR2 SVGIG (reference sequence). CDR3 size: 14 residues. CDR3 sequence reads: CAWSRTLGYNEQFF. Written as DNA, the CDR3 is TGTGCCTGGAGTAGGACGTTGGGCTACAATGAGCAGTTCTTC. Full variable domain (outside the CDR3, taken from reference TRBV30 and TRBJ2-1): SQTIHQWPATLVQPVGSPLSLECTVEGTSNPNLYWYRQAAGRGLQLLFYSVGIGQISSEVPQNLSASRPQDRQFILSSKKLLLSDSGFYLCAWSRTLGYNEQFFGPGTRLTVL.

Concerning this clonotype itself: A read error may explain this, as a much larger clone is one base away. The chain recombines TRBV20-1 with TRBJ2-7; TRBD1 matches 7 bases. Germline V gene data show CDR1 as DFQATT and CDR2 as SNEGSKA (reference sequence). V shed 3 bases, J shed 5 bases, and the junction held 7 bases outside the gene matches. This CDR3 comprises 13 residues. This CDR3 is CSARDRLGHEQYF. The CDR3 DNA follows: TGCAGTGCTAGGGACAGGTTGGGTCACGAGCAGTACTTC.

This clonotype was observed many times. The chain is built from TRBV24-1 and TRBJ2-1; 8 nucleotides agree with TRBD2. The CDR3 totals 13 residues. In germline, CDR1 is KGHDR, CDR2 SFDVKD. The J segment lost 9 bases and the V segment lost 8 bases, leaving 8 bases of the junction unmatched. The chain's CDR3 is CATTGTRLAEQFF. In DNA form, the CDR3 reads TGTGCCACCACCGGGACTAGGCTAGCTGAGCAGTTCTTC.

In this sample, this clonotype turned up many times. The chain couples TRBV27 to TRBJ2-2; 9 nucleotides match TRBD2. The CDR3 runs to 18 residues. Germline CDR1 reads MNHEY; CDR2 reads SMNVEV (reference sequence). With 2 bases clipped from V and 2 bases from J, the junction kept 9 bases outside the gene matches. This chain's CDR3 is CASSLRPSGIKNTGELFF. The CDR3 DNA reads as TGTGCCAGCAGTTTAAGGCCTAGCGGGATAAAAAACACCGGGGAGCTGTTTTTT.

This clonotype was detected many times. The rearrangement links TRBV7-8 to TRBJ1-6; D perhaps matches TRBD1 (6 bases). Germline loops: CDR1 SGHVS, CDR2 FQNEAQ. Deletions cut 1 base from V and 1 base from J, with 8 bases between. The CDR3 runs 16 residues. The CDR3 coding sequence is TGTGCCAGCAGCTTAGTGGGGGCGTCCTATAATTCACCCCTCCACTTT. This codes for CASSLVGASYNSPLHF.